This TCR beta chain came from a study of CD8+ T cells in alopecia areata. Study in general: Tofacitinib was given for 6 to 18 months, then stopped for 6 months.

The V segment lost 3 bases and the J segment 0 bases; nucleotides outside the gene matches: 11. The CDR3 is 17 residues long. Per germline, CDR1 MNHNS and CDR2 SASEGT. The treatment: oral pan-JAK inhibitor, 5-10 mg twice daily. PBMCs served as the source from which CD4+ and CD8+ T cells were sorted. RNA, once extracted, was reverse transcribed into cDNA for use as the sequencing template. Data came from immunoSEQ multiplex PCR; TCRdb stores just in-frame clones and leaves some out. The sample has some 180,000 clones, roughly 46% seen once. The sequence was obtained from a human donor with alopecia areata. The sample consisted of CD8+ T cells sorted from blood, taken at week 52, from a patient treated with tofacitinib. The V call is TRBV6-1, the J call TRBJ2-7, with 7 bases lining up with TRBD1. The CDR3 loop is CASSEKRQGVISYEQYF. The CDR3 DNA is TGTGCCAGCAGTGAGAAGAGGCAGGGGGTGATCTCCTACGAGCAGTACTTC.